These T cell receptor beta chains were read from a single sample in a study of beta chain features in type 1 diabetes. Here immunoSEQ multiplex PCR was the method, and the copy in TCRdb shows in-frame clones only, minus some. Of about 150,000 clones detected, roughly an eighth appear once; the ten largest clones hold approximately 1.3%. Material for sequencing was central memory CD4+ T cells from blood. The receptors come from a man younger than 35 with type 1 diabetes. Both conserved end residues are part of each CDR3. The D gene is left open where the match is weak. Not all rows give a size; the values are once, few, many and, for expanded clones, a class.

v_call: TRBV7-2; clone_size: many; j_call: TRBJ2-1; d_call: TRBD2; cdr3_aa: CASSGLAGGNNEQFF; cdr3_nt: TGTGCCAGCAGCGGACTAGCGGGGGGCAACAATGAGCAGTTCTTC
v_call: TRBV30; clone_size: few; j_call: TRBJ1-5; d_call: TRBD1; cdr3_aa: CAWSRMVGQSNQPQHF; cdr3_nt: TGTGCCTGGAGCAGGATGGTGGGACAGAGTAATCAGCCCCAGCATTTT
v_call: TRBV9; clone_size: few; j_call: TRBJ1-2; d_call: TRBD1; cdr3_aa: CASRRDRNYGYTF; cdr3_nt: TGTGCCAGCAGGAGGGACAGAAACTATGGCTACACCTTC
v_call: TRBV30; clone_size: .; j_call: TRBJ1-1; d_call: TRBD1; cdr3_aa: CAWKRRGREATNTEAFF; cdr3_nt: TGTGCCTGGAAACGCAGGGGGCGAGAGGCGACAAACACTGAAGCTTTCTTT
v_call: TRBV5-4; clone_size: .; j_call: TRBJ2-1; d_call: TRBD2; cdr3_aa: CASSGTSAPGDEQFF; cdr3_nt: TGTGCCAGCAGCGGGACTAGCGCCCCTGGGGATGAGCAGTTCTTC
v_call: TRBV5-4; clone_size: .; j_call: TRBJ2-1; d_call: .; cdr3_aa: CASSLEGWDTYNEQFF; cdr3_nt: TGTGCCAGCAGCTTGGAAGGGTGGGACACCTACAATGAGCAGTTCTTC
v_call: TRBV5-1; clone_size: .; j_call: TRBJ2-7; d_call: .; cdr3_aa: CASSLNRFQWDF; cdr3_nt: TGCGCCAGCAGCTTGAATCGGTTTCAGTGGGACTTC
v_call: TRBV7-3; clone_size: .; j_call: TRBJ2-2; d_call: .; cdr3_aa: CASSLDPDGELFF; cdr3_nt: TGTGCCAGCAGCCTAGACCCAGACGGGGAGCTGTTTTTT
v_call: TRBV30; clone_size: few; j_call: TRBJ1-2; d_call: .; cdr3_aa: CASPGEVYGYTF; cdr3_nt: TGTGCCTCCCCTGGGGAGGTCTATGGCTACACCTTC
v_call: TRBV30; clone_size: many; j_call: TRBJ1-1; d_call: .; cdr3_aa: CAWSVIWDGGRSTEAFF; cdr3_nt: TGTGCCTGGAGTGTGATATGGGATGGGGGGCGCAGCACTGAAGCTTTCTTT
v_call: TRBV30; clone_size: few; j_call: TRBJ2-1; d_call: .; cdr3_aa: CAWSLPYNEQFF; cdr3_nt: TGTGCCTGGAGTCTCCCCTACAATGAGCAGTTCTTC
v_call: TRBV19; clone_size: few; j_call: TRBJ2-4; d_call: TRBD1; cdr3_aa: CASGMDRTLLAKNIQYF; cdr3_nt: TGTGCTTCAGGGATGGACAGGACACTGCTAGCCAAAAACATTCAGTACTTC
v_call: TRBV30; clone_size: .; j_call: TRBJ2-7; d_call: TRBD1; cdr3_aa: CAWTPDREDEQYF; cdr3_nt: TGTGCCTGGACCCCGGACAGGGAAGATGAGCAGTACTTC
v_call: TRBV2; clone_size: .; j_call: TRBJ2-5; d_call: .; cdr3_aa: CASSEGINSKTQYF; cdr3_nt: TGTGCCAGCAGTGAAGGGATTAACAGTAAGACCCAGTACTTC
v_call: TRBV18; clone_size: .; j_call: TRBJ1-1; d_call: TRBD1; cdr3_aa: CASSPVPAGGGNTEAFF; cdr3_nt: TGTGCCAGCTCACCAGTCCCGGCAGGGGGCGGGAACACTGAAGCTTTCTTT
v_call: TRBV6-6; clone_size: .; j_call: TRBJ1-1; d_call: .; cdr3_aa: CASSYPGGATEAFF; cdr3_nt: TGTGCCAGCAGTTACCCCGGGGGGGCCACTGAAGCTTTCTTT
v_call: TRBV28; clone_size: .; j_call: TRBJ2-5; d_call: .; cdr3_aa: CASSLSLYQETQYF; cdr3_nt: TGTGCCAGCAGTTTAAGCCTGTACCAAGAGACCCAGTACTTC
v_call: TRBV2; clone_size: few; j_call: TRBJ2-1; d_call: TRBD2; cdr3_aa: CASSPSGVSYNEQFF; cdr3_nt: TGTGCCAGCAGTCCCAGCGGGGTCTCCTACAATGAGCAGTTCTTC
v_call: TRBV30; clone_size: .; j_call: TRBJ2-3; d_call: .; cdr3_aa: CAWTSGITTDTQYF; cdr3_nt: TGTGCCTGGACGTCAGGAATCACCACAGATACGCAGTATTTT
v_call: TRBV2; clone_size: .; j_call: TRBJ1-3; d_call: .; cdr3_aa: CASSDTTAAGNTIYF; cdr3_nt: TGTGCCAGCAGTGATACGACCGCGGCTGGAAACACCATATATTTT
v_call: TRBV5-1; clone_size: few; j_call: TRBJ1-1; d_call: TRBD1; cdr3_aa: CASTGQGAEAFF; cdr3_nt: TGCGCCAGCACGGGACAGGGAGCTGAAGCTTTCTTT
v_call: TRBV27; clone_size: few; j_call: TRBJ1-1; d_call: .; cdr3_aa: CASSRSQGHLNTEAFF; cdr3_nt: TGTGCCAGCAGTCGCTCCCAGGGACATCTGAACACTGAAGCTTTCTTT
v_call: TRBV15; clone_size: few; j_call: TRBJ2-3; d_call: TRBD2; cdr3_aa: CATSRDRRGGQATQYF; cdr3_nt: TGTGCCACCAGCAGAGATCGGCGGGGGGGCCAAGCTACGCAGTATTTT
v_call: TRBV18; clone_size: .; j_call: TRBJ2-5; d_call: .; cdr3_aa: CASSPGQQWGTQYF; cdr3_nt: TGTGCCAGCTCACCTGGACAGCAGTGGGGGACCCAGTACTTC
v_call: TRBV19; clone_size: .; j_call: TRBJ2-2; d_call: TRBD2; cdr3_aa: CASSIGRTSGISTGELFF; cdr3_nt: TGTGCCAGTAGTATAGGAAGAACTAGCGGGATATCCACCGGGGAGCTGTTTTTT
v_call: TRBV5-6; clone_size: few; j_call: TRBJ2-2; d_call: .; cdr3_aa: CASRIQGPNTGELFF; cdr3_nt: TGTGCCAGCAGGATACAGGGACCGAACACCGGGGAGCTGTTTTTT
v_call: TRBV20-1; clone_size: .; j_call: TRBJ2-3; d_call: .; cdr3_aa: CSARQDNTQYF; cdr3_nt: TGCAGTGCTAGACAGGACAATACGCAGTATTTT
v_call: TRBV7-8; clone_size: .; j_call: TRBJ1-6; d_call: .; cdr3_aa: CASSLGRVAENSPLHF; cdr3_nt: TGTGCCAGCAGCCTAGGCAGGGTAGCGGAGAATTCACCCCTCCACTTT
v_call: TRBV7-7; clone_size: few; j_call: TRBJ2-1; d_call: .; cdr3_aa: CASSSGANNEQFF; cdr3_nt: TGTGCCAGCAGCTCCGGGGCCAACAATGAGCAGTTCTTC
v_call: TRBV9; clone_size: few; j_call: TRBJ2-5; d_call: .; cdr3_aa: CASSETAYQETQYF; cdr3_nt: TGTGCCAGCAGCGAGACAGCGTACCAAGAGACCCAGTACTTC
v_call: TRBV29-1; clone_size: .; j_call: TRBJ2-3; d_call: .; cdr3_aa: CSVFGAGGTDTQYF; cdr3_nt: TGCAGCGTCTTCGGGGCCGGAGGAACAGATACGCAGTATTTT
v_call: TRBV11-1; clone_size: .; j_call: TRBJ2-1; d_call: TRBD2; cdr3_aa: CASSPITSGVYNEQFF; cdr3_nt: TGTGCCAGCAGCCCGATTACTAGCGGGGTCTACAATGAGCAGTTCTTC
v_call: TRBV30; clone_size: .; j_call: TRBJ1-1; d_call: .; cdr3_aa: CACPKGTTEAFF; cdr3_nt: TGTGCCTGCCCGAAGGGGACTACTGAAGCTTTCTTT
v_call: TRBV7-7; clone_size: .; j_call: TRBJ2-7; d_call: .; cdr3_aa: CASSLDDRAYEQYF; cdr3_nt: TGTGCTAGCAGCTTAGACGACAGAGCCTACGAGCAGTACTTC
v_call: TRBV30; clone_size: .; j_call: TRBJ1-4; d_call: .; cdr3_aa: CAWSLPVTSSNEKLFF; cdr3_nt: TGTGCCTGGAGTCTACCGGTGACAAGCTCTAATGAAAAACTGTTTTTT
v_call: TRBV7-3; clone_size: once; j_call: TRBJ2-1; d_call: .; cdr3_aa: CSSSLASYNEQFF; cdr3_nt: TGTTCCAGCAGCCTCGCTTCCTACAATGAGCAGTTCTTC
v_call: TRBV18; clone_size: few; j_call: TRBJ2-5; d_call: .; cdr3_aa: CASSQLQETQYF; cdr3_nt: TGTGCCAGCTCCCAACTTCAAGAGACCCAGTACTTC
v_call: TRBV7-9; clone_size: .; j_call: TRBJ1-1; d_call: .; cdr3_aa: CASSQSLGTEAFF; cdr3_nt: TGTGCCAGCAGTCAGTCCTTGGGCACTGAAGCTTTCTTT
v_call: TRBV4-1; clone_size: .; j_call: TRBJ2-3; d_call: TRBD2; cdr3_aa: CASSQRMNGGDDTQYF; cdr3_nt: TGCGCCAGCAGCCAAAGGATGAACGGGGGGGACGATACGCAGTATTTT
v_call: TRBV19; clone_size: many; j_call: TRBJ2-7; d_call: .; cdr3_aa: CASSISDAGGEQYF; cdr3_nt: TGTGCCAGTAGTATATCGGACGCCGGGGGCGAGCAGTACTTC